This T cell receptor beta chain was retrieved from a study of blood T cell repertoires in COVID-19. Study details: COVID-19 samples from acute and convalescent phases originated in the United States, Italy and Spain. PBMCs, B-cell-depleted T cells, or T cells were the source of the cDNA or gDNA that made up the material.

Germline V gene sequence: CDR1 SGHTS, CDR2 YDEGEE. The CDR3 has 19 amino acids. V shed 2 bases, J shed 1 base, and the junction held 14 bases outside the gene matches. Original handling: Amplifying reference gene primers gave estimates of nucleated cell counts. The repertoire was sequenced with immunoSEQ multiplex PCR; TCRdb's copy has only in-frame clones and lacks some. D and trimming come from the DNA, and the V and J calls and clone size come from that table. The table lists roughly 340,000 clones, roughly 86% of them singletons. Recruited during active infection, patients (from Seattle) were subsequently followed longitudinally.

The source of this sequence is a woman aged 70-85 years with COVID-19, enrolled during active disease. This sequence joins TRBV5-8 and TRBJ2-3, with TRBD2 matching over 9 bases. The specimen was peripheral blood. The DNA for the CDR3 is TGTGCCAGCAGCTTCGATAGGGCTAGCGGGGCTGGGGGCACAGATACGCAGTATTTT. Its translation is CASSFDRASGAGGTDTQYF.